The entry that follows covers one TCR beta chain sequence. These data belong to a study of blood T cell repertoires in COVID-19. Trimming left V 1 base short and J 7 bases short, with 13 bases between. This CDR3 has 15 residues. Germline CDR1 and CDR2: LGHNA and YSLEER. Assignment of participants to cohorts was predicated upon participant-reported clinical history. The assay was immunoSEQ multiplex PCR, and TCRdb's table has in-frame clones only and misses some. The sample shows 200,000 to 250,000 clones, about 80% of them seen only once. The sequence derives from a man aged 55-75 years who had recovered from COVID-19. The sample was PBMCs or T cells enriched from blood (not recorded which). The genes are TRBV4-3 and TRBJ1-4; D is possibly TRBD1 (6 bases). Written as DNA, the CDR3 is TGCGCCAGCAGCCAAGGGACATTGACAGGTGAAAAACTGTTTTTT. Residues: CASSQGTLTGEKLFF.